These 29 T cell receptor beta chains share one sample of origin, sequenced in a study of cytomegalovirus exposure and HLA in healthy donors. It was with 60 Vbeta and 13 Jbeta primers that the PCR ran. Data came from immunoSEQ multiplex PCR; TCRdb stores just in-frame clones and leaves some out. The sample consists of 150,000 to 190,000 clones, 70% to 90% of them appearing once. Sequencing input: PBMCs. These receptors all stem from a woman aged 18-29 years in good health and CMV-seronegative.

The chain couples TRBV7-2 to TRBJ1-2; D uncertain. V lost 0 bases, J lost 6 bases, and 14 bases lay in between. The V gene's germline CDR1 is SGHTA and CDR2 FQGNSA. The CDR3 covers 15 residues. The CDR3 is CASSLATALMDGYTF. The CDR3 DNA reads TGTGCCAGCAGCTTAGCCACAGCACTCATGGATGGCTACACCTTC.

The chain recombines TRBV7-9 with TRBJ2-1; TRBD2 agrees at 9 bases. In germline, CDR1 is SEHNR, CDR2 FQNEAQ (reference sequence). The CDR3 consists of 13 residues. V dropped 8 bases and J dropped 9; count of bases not matched to a gene: 8. Written as DNA, the CDR3 is TGTGCCAGCTCGGCGGGAGGGCCCAGTGAGCAGTTCTTC. Amino acids: CASSAGGPSEQFF.

The chain couples TRBV5-1 to TRBJ1-1, with TRBD1 identical over 11 bases. This CDR3 has 18 amino acids. CDR1 is SGHRS and CDR2 is YFSETQ in the germline V gene. V shed 0 bases, J shed 8 bases, and the junction held 15 bases outside the gene matches. The CDR3 region has the DNA TGCGCCAGCAGCTTGGCGGCTCGGACAGGGGGCGGGATGCCAGAAGCTTTCTTT. Translating it yields CASSLAARTGGGMPEAFF.

The chain combines TRBV29-1 with TRBJ2-3; 10 bases agree with TRBD2. V gave up 7 bases and J gave up 5 bases; unmatched junction bases: 12. The CDR3 covers 15 residues. From germline, CDR1 is SQVTM and CDR2 ANQGSEA. The DNA of the CDR3 is TGCAGCGGCTACGGGCTAGCGGGAGTTGGAGATACGCAGTATTTT. Translating it yields CSGYGLAGVGDTQYF.

CDR3 residues: CAIRMGLPGETQYF. The CDR3 DNA sequence: TGTGCCATCAGAATGGGACTTCCAGGGGAGACCCAGTACTTC. J is TRBJ2-5 and V is TRBV10-3; maybe TRBD2 (6 bases). Germline CDR1 ENHRY, CDR2 SYGVKD. V was trimmed by 6 bases and J by 5 bases, leaving 16 bases between them. The CDR3 is made up of 14 amino acids.

A remark on this clone: This same CDR3 is encoded by further DNA sequences in the sample. The chain links TRBV9 to TRBJ2-1, with 8 bases identical to TRBD2. The CDR3 covers 15 residues. J lost 4 bases, V lost 2 bases, and 5 bases had no gene match. Germline CDR1 and CDR2: SGDLS and YYNGEE. CDR3 loop: CASSVGSGSYNEQFF. DNA of the CDR3: TGTGCCAGCAGCGTTGGGAGCGGGAGTTACAATGAGCAGTTCTTC. The full variable domain, completed using reference TRBV9 and TRBJ2-1, is DSGVTQTPKHLITATGQRVTLRCSPRSGDLSVYWYQQSLDQGLQFLIQYYNGEERAKGNILERFSAQQFPDLHSELNLSSLELGDSALYFCASSVGSGSYNEQFFGPGTRLTVL.

This chain connects TRBV7-6 to TRBJ2-7; TRBD2 is a possible D gene (6 bases). Between the trimmed V and J ends, which lost 5 bases and 6 bases, there was a span of 17 bases. CDR1 is SGHVS and CDR2 is FNYEAQ in the germline V gene. The CDR3 has 14 residues. For the CDR3, the DNA is TGTGCCAGCAGCGCAAGACTAGACGTTTCCGAGCAGTACTTC. It translates to CASSARLDVSEQYF. Full variable domain (missing parts from reference TRBV7-6 and TRBJ2-7): GAGVSQSPRYKVTKRGQDVALRCDPISGHVSLYWYRQALGQGPEFLTYFNYEAQQDKSGLPNDRFSAERPEGSISTLTIQRTEQRDSAMYRCASSARLDVSEQYFGPGTRLTVT.

This clone occurred once. CDR3 nucleotide sequence: TGTGCCAGCAGAAGCGGGATTCTAGCTTTCTTT. This codes for CASRSGILAFF. This chain links TRBV2 with TRBJ1-1; D unclear. Germline V lookup: CDR1 SNHLY, CDR2 FYNNEI. V was clipped by 6 bases and J by 10 bases, with 12 bases between them. The CDR3 contains 11 residues.

The V gene is TRBV6-5, the J gene TRBJ2-3; D uncertain. V was pared by 2 bases and J by 5 bases, with 8 bases between. The CDR3 extends over 13 amino acids. CDR1 and CDR2 from the germline V gene are MNHEY and SVGAGI. CDR3 protein: CASSYLVGDTQYF. For the CDR3, the DNA is TGTGCCAGCAGTTACCTGGTCGGAGATACGCAGTATTTT.

The J gene is TRBJ1-6, the V gene TRBV4-3; possible D gene TRBD1, 5 bases. Germline-derived CDR1 and CDR2 are LGHNA and YSLEER. The CDR3 sequence is 13 residues long. Trimming left V 0 bases short and J 10 bases short, with 7 bases between. The CDR3 region is CASSQEGGSPLHF. The CDR3 nucleotides read TGCGCCAGCAGCCAAGAGGGGGGGTCACCCCTCCACTTT.

The chain combines TRBV7-6 with TRBJ2-4, with TRBD1 identical over 9 bases. This CDR3 spans 18 amino acids. The germline CDR1 and CDR2 sequences are SGHVS and FNYEAQ. Trimming cost V 3 bases and J 2 bases; bases outside gene matches: 11. This CDR3 reads CASSFEPGQGFTKNIQYF. The CDR3 DNA follows: TGTGCCAGCAGCTTCGAACCGGGACAGGGTTTCACCAAAAACATTCAGTACTTC.

The CDR3 is CSVDTGEKVTEAFF. For the CDR3, the DNA is TGCAGCGTTGACACAGGGGAGAAGGTTACTGAAGCTTTCTTT. The chain uses TRBV29-1 and TRBJ1-1, with 7 bases aligning to TRBD1. Germline-derived CDR1 and CDR2 are SQVTM and ANQGSEA. The CDR3 extends over 14 amino acids. Losses at the gene ends were 3 bases for V and 5 bases for J; bases not matched to a gene: 9.

The CDR3 sequence: CALGDLGTGIPDTQYF. In nucleotides, the CDR3 is TGTGCCCTTGGAGATCTAGGGACAGGAATCCCGGATACGCAGTATTTT. The chain employs TRBV2 and TRBJ2-3; TRBD1 aligns across 8 bases. The J segment lost 6 bases and the V segment lost 11 bases, leaving 19 bases of the junction unmatched. This CDR3 contains 16 residues. Per germline, CDR1 SNHLY and CDR2 FYNNEI.

The chain links TRBV27 to TRBJ2-7, with 11 bases aligning to TRBD1. The V gene's germline CDR1 is MNHEY and CDR2 SMNVEV (reference sequence). The CDR3 has 14 residues. V was clipped by 0 bases and J by 6 bases; unmatched bases: 1. The CDR3 sequence: CASSLSGTGGEQYF. The CDR3, as DNA: TGTGCCAGCAGTTTATCCGGGACAGGGGGCGAGCAGTACTTC.

The chain links TRBV7-2 to TRBJ2-5; 8 bases align to TRBD2. CDR1 and CDR2 (germline): SGHTA, FQGNSA. J lost 5 bases, V lost 1 base, and 9 bases had no gene match. This CDR3 has 16 amino acids. This chain's CDR3 is CASSLGWASGLETQYF. The CDR3 nucleotides are TGTGCCAGCAGCTTAGGTTGGGCTAGCGGGTTGGAGACCCAGTACTTC.

The rearrangement uses TRBV5-1 and TRBJ2-4, with a tentative D call TRBD2 (6 bases). Trimming pared 1 base from V and 6 bases from J, leaving 17 bases between. Germline CDR1 and CDR2: SGHRS and YFSETQ. This CDR3 has 16 amino acids. The CDR3: CASSLTSSRILNIQYF. The CDR3, as DNA: TGCGCCAGCAGCTTGACTAGCTCCCGCATCCTAAACATTCAGTACTTC.

This sequence joins TRBV7-8 and TRBJ2-1, with TRBD2 matching over 8 bases. The germline V gene has CDR1 SGHVS and CDR2 FQNEAQ. The CDR3 extends over 16 amino acids. Trimming took 3 bases from V and 2 from J; bases not matched to a gene: 6. The CDR3: CASSFVAGTTYNEQFF. The DNA of the CDR3 is TGTGCCAGCAGCTTTGTAGCGGGGACCACCTACAATGAGCAGTTCTTC. Filled out from reference TRBV7-8 and TRBJ2-1, the complete variable domain reads GAGVSQSPRYKVAKRGQDVALRCDPISGHVSLFWYQQALGQGPEFLTYFQNEAQLDKSGLPSDRFFAERPEGSVSTLKIQRTQQEDSAVYLCASSFVAGTTYNEQFFGPGTRLTVL.

The chain uses TRBV10-3 and TRBJ2-7; 8 bases fit TRBD1. This CDR3 comprises 14 residues. In germline, CDR1 is ENHRY, CDR2 SYGVKD. Trimming took 4 bases from V and 5 from J; bases not matched to a gene: 7. CDR3 bases: TGTGCCATCAGTGCCTCGGACAGGGTGGACGAGCAGTACTTC. Its protein is CAISASDRVDEQYF.

The genes are TRBV2 and TRBJ1-6; 8 bases line up with TRBD1. The CDR3 length is 15 residues. Germline V CDR1 and CDR2: SNHLY, FYNNEI. J gave up 9 bases and V 5 bases, and 9 bases lay outside the gene matches. CDR3 DNA: TGTGCCAGCAGTACGGACAGGGTCAAGGGTTCACCCCTCCACTTT. This gives the protein CASSTDRVKGSPLHF.

The chain is built from TRBV7-8 and TRBJ2-3, with 14 bases aligning to TRBD2. Per germline, CDR1 SGHVS and CDR2 FQNEAQ. V lost 4 bases and J lost 0; bases outside the gene matches: 3. The CDR3 is 17 residues long. CDR3 region: CASSWTSGGPSTDTQYF. The CDR3 coding sequence is TGTGCCAGCAGCTGGACTAGCGGGGGGCCTAGCACAGATACGCAGTATTTT.

V usage is TRBV7-9 and J usage is TRBJ1-6; TRBD1 agrees at 7 bases. Germline CDR1 reads SEHNR; CDR2 reads FQNEAQ (reference sequence). V lost 1 base, J lost 15 bases, and 9 bases stayed unmatched. The CDR3 runs to 14 residues. The CDR3 DNA reads TGTGCCAGCAGCTTAGGTGGGGGAACAGGGGACCTCCACTTT. Translated: CASSLGGGTGDLHF.

J is TRBJ2-2 and V is TRBV4-2; the D gene is possibly TRBD2 (7 bases). The CDR3 length is 18 residues. The germline V gene has CDR1 LGHNA and CDR2 YNFKEQ. V lost 1 base, J lost 6 bases, and 21 bases lay in between. The CDR3 nucleotides are TGTGCCAGCAGCCAAGCGCCCTGGCGGGGGCGGCGTGCCGGGGAGCTGTTTTTT. This encodes CASSQAPWRGRRAGELFF.

J is TRBJ1-4 and V is TRBV5-1; 7 nucleotides align to TRBD1. This CDR3 is 14 amino acids long. CDR1 is SGHRS and CDR2 is YFSETQ in the germline V gene. After removal of 7 bases from V and 3 bases from J, the junction contained 6 bases not matched to a gene. CDR3 loop: CASGPGTANEKLFF. The DNA of the CDR3 is TGCGCCAGCGGACCCGGGACAGCTAATGAAAAACTGTTTTTT. The full variable domain, in which reference TRBV5-1 and TRBJ1-4 provide the parts outside the CDR3, is KAGVTQTPRYLIKTRGQQVTLSCSPISGHRSVSWYQQTPGQGLQFLFEYFSETQRNKGNFPGRFSGRQFSNSRSEMNVSTLELGDSALYLCASGPGTANEKLFFGSGTQLSVL.

This chain connects TRBV4-3 to TRBJ1-5, with TRBD1 as a possible D gene (6 bases). Germline V CDR1 and CDR2: LGHNA, YSLEER. CDR3 length: 15 amino acids. V was clipped by 3 bases and J by 2 bases, with 11 bases between them. DNA of the CDR3: TGCGCCAGCAGCCAGGCAAGACAGGGCAATCAGCCCCAGCATTTT. Its protein product is CASSQARQGNQPQHF.

The chain joins TRBV9 to TRBJ2-2; 8 nucleotides match TRBD1. J was trimmed by 1 base and V by 3 bases; bases with no gene match: 5. The CDR3 is 16 amino acids. CDR1 is SGDLS, CDR2 YYNGEE, per germline. CDR3 in amino acids: CASSAQDRVNTGELFF. The CDR3 DNA follows: TGTGCCAGCAGCGCACAGGACAGGGTGAACACCGGGGAGCTGTTTTTT.

The V gene is TRBV2, the J gene TRBJ1-5; a possible D gene is TRBD1 (5 bases). The germline CDR1 and CDR2 sequences are SNHLY and FYNNEI. This CDR3 comprises 15 residues. Deletions cut 4 bases from V and 0 bases from J, with 10 bases between. CDR3 amino acids: CASSGVGGSNQPQHF. The CDR3 DNA is TGTGCCAGCAGTGGAGTCGGGGGTAGCAATCAGCCCCAGCATTTT.

The chain has TRBV7-2 and TRBJ2-7, with 9 bases aligning to TRBD2. Per the germline V gene, CDR1 is SGHTA and CDR2 is FQGNSA. V trimming: 1 base; J trimming: 3 bases; junction bases outside the gene matches: 7. This CDR3 is 16 amino acids long. In DNA form, the CDR3 reads TGTGCCAGCAGCTTAGATGGGGCGGGAGGGATCTACGAGCAGTACTTC. Its translation: CASSLDGAGGIYEQYF.

The chain uses TRBV18 and TRBJ2-5; 9 bases line up with TRBD1. Germline CDR1 reads KGHSH; CDR2 reads LQKENI. This CDR3 comprises 14 residues. The trim removed 5 bases at V and 2 bases at J, leaving 3 bases unmatched. CDR3 sequence reads: CASSGGTGQETQYF. CDR3 nucleotide sequence: TGTGCCAGCTCAGGCGGGACAGGGCAAGAGACCCAGTACTTC.

In its sample, this clone was seen a few times. The sample contains more than one DNA sequence encoding this CDR3. V and J are TRBV19 and TRBJ1-2; TRBD1 aligns across 7 bases. V lost 3 bases to trimming and J lost 7 bases; unmatched junction nucleotides: 5. The CDR3 runs to 13 residues. Germline lookup yields CDR1 LNHDA and CDR2 SQIVND (reference sequence). CDR3 protein: CASSIGTVPGYTF. CDR3 in DNA: TGTGCCAGTAGTATCGGGACAGTCCCTGGCTACACCTTC.